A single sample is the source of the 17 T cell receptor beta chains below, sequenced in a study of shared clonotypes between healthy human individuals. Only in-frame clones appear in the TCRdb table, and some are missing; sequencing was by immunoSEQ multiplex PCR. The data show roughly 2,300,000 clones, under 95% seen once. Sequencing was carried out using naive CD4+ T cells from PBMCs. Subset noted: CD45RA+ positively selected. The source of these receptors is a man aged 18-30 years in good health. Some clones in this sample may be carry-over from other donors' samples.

The CDR3 region is CASSKRQGGQPQHF. CDR3 DNA: TGTGCCAGTAGTAAGAGACAGGGGGGACAGCCCCAGCATTTT. V is TRBV19 and J is TRBJ1-5, with 9 bases matching TRBD1. The CDR3 is made up of 14 amino acids. Germline lookup yields CDR1 LNHDA and CDR2 SQIVND (reference sequence). J was trimmed by 7 bases and V by 4 bases; bases with no gene match: 5.

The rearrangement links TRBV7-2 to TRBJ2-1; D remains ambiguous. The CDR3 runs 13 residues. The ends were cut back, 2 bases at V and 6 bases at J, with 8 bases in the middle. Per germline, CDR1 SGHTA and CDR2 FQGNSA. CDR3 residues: CASSLFPSNEQFF. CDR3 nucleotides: TGTGCCAGCAGCTTATTCCCATCCAATGAGCAGTTCTTC.

CDR3: CASSQGVGTGLAIYF. The DNA for the CDR3 is TGCGCCAGCAGCCAGGGTGTTGGGACAGGGCTCGCCATATATTTT. The genes are TRBV4-3 and TRBJ1-3; TRBD1 matches at 9 bases. This CDR3 is built from 15 residues. V shed 3 bases, J shed 11 bases, and the junction held 11 bases outside the gene matches. Germline V gene sequence: CDR1 LGHNA, CDR2 YSLEER.

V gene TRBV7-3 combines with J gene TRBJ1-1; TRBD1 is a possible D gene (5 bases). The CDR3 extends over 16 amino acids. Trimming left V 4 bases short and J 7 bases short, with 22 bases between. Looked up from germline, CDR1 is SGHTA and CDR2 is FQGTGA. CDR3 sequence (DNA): TGTGCCAGCAGCTCGACAGTTCATCCGGCTTGGGATGAAGCTTTCTTT. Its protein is CASSSTVHPAWDEAFF.

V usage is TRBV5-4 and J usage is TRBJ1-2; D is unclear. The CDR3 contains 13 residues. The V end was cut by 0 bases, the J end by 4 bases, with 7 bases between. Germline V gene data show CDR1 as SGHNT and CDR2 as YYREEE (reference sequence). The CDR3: CASSLGEVYGYTF. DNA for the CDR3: TGTGCCAGCAGCTTGGGGGAGGTCTATGGCTACACCTTC. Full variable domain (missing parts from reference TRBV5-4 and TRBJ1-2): ETGVTQSPTHLIKTRGQQVTLRCSSQSGHNTVSWYQQALGQGPQFIFQYYREEENGRGNFPPRFSGLQFPNYSSELNVNALELDDSALYLCASSLGEVYGYTFGSGTRLTVV.

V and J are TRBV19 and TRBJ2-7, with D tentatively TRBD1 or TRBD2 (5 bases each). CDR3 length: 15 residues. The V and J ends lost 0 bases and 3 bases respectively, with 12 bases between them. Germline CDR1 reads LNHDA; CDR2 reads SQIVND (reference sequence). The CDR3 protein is CASSIDLGRYYEQYF. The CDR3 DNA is TGTGCCAGTAGTATAGATTTGGGACGGTACTACGAGCAGTACTTC.

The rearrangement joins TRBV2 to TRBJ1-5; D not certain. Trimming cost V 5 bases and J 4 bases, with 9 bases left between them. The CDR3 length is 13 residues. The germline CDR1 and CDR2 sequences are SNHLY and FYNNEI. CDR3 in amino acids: CASSNGPNQPQHF. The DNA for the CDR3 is TGTGCCAGCAGTAACGGACCTAATCAGCCCCAGCATTTT. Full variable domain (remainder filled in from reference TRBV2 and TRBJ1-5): EPEVTQTPSHQVTQMGQEVILRCVPISNHLYFYWYRQILGQKVEFLVSFYNNEISEKSEIFDDQFSVERPDGSNFTLKIRSTKLEDSAMYFCASSNGPNQPQHFGDGTRLSIL.

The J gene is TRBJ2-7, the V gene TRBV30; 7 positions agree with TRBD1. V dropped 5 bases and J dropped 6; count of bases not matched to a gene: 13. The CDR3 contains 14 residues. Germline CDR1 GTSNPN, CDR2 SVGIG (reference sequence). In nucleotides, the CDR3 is TGTGCCTGGGGCAAAAGACAGGGTTTGGGCGAGCAGTACTTC. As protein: CAWGKRQGLGEQYF.

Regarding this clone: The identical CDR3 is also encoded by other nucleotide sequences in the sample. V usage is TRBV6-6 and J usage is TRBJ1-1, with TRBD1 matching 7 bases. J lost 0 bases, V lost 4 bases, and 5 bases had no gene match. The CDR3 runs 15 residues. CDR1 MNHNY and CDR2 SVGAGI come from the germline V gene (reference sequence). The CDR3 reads CASSSPGQLNTEAFF. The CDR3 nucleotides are TGTGCCAGCAGTTCACCGGGACAGCTGAACACTGAAGCTTTCTTT.

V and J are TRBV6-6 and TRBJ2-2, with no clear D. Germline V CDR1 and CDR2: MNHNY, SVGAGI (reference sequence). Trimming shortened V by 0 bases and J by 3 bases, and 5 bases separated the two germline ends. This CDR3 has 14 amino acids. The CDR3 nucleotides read TGTGCCAGCAGTTACTCGCTGGACACCGGGGAGCTGTTTTTT. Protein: CASSYSLDTGELFF.

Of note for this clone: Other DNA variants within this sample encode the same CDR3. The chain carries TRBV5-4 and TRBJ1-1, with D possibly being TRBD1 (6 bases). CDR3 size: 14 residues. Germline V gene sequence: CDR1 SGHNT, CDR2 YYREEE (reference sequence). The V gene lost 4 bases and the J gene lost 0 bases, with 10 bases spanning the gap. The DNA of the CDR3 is TGTGCCAGCAGCCCCAGGGGTATGAACACTGAAGCTTTCTTT. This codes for CASSPRGMNTEAFF.

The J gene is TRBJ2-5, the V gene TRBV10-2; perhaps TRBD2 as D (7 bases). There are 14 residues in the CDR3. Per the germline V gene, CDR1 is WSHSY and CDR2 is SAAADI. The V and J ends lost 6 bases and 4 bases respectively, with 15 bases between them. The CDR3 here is CASSSWGGIETQYF. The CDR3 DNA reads TGCGCCAGCAGCTCCTGGGGGGGCATAGAGACCCAGTACTTC.

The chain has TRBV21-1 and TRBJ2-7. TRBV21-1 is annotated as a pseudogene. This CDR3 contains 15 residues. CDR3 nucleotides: TGTGCCAGCAGCAAAGAGCAAAGGCCCCCCTACGAGCAGTACTTC. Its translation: CASSKEQRPPYEQYF.

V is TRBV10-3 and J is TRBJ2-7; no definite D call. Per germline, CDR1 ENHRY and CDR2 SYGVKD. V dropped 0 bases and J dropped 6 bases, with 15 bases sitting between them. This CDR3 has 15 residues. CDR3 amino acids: CAISESILSAGEQYF. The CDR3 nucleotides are TGTGCCATCAGTGAGTCGATATTGTCAGCCGGCGAGCAGTACTTC.

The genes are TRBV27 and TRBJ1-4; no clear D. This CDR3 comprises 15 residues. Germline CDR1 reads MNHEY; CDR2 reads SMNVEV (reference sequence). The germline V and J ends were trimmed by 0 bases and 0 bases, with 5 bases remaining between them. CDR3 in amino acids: CASSLSWATNEKLFF. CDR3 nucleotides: TGTGCCAGCAGTTTATCTTGGGCAACTAATGAAAAACTGTTTTTT.

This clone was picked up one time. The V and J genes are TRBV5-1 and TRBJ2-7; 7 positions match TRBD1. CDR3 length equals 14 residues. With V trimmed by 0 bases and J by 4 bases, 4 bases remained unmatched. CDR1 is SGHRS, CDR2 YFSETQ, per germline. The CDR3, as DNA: TGCGCCAGCAGCTTGGCGGGACAGAGGTACGAGCAGTACTTC. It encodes CASSLAGQRYEQYF.

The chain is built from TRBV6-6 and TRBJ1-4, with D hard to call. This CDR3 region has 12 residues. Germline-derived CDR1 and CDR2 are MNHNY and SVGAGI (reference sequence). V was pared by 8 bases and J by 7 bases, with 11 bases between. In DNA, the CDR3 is TGTGCCAGCCAAAGGGAAGGTGAAAAACTGTTTTTT. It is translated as CASQREGEKLFF.